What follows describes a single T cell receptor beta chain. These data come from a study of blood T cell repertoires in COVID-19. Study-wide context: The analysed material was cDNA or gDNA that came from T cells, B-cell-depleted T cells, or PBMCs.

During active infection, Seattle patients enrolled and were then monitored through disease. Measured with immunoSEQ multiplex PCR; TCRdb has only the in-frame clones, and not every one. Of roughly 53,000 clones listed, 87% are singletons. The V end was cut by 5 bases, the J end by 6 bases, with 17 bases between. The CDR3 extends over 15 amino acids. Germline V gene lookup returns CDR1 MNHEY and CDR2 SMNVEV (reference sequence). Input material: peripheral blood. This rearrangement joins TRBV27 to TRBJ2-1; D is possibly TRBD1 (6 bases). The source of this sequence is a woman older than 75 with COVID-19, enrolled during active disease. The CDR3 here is CASSARNRAGNEQFF. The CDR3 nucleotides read TGTGCCAGCAGTGCACGGAACAGGGCTGGCAATGAGCAGTTCTTC.